One and the same sample provided the 29 T cell receptor beta chains below, sequenced in a study of blood T cell repertoires in COVID-19. TCRdb's copy holds only in-frame clones and misses some; the assay was immunoSEQ multiplex PCR. Here the sample spans around 80,000 clones, 83% being singletons. The sample was peripheral blood. All receptors derive from an elderly woman with acute or convalescent COVID-19.

The rearrangement links TRBV3-1 (or the pseudogene TRBV3-2) to TRBJ2-1, with D unclear. The CDR3 extends over 13 amino acids. The germline V and J ends were trimmed by 4 bases and 6 bases, with 10 bases remaining between them. CDR1 and CDR2 (germline): LGHDT, YNNKEL (reference sequence). CDR3 in amino acids: CASSLMGPNEQFF. In DNA, the CDR3 is TGTGCCAGCAGCCTAATGGGCCCCAATGAGCAGTTCTTC.

This chain links TRBV24-1 with TRBJ2-3, with 8 bases identical to TRBD1. Germline V CDR1 and CDR2: KGHDR, SFDVKD. The ends lost 4 bases at V and 2 bases at J; junction bases unmatched: 4. The CDR3 length is 15 residues. The CDR3: CATSEGQGLTDTQYF. The CDR3 nucleotides read TGTGCCACCAGTGAAGGACAGGGACTCACAGATACGCAGTATTTT.

The rearrangement links TRBV5-1 to TRBJ2-1; 14 bases line up with TRBD2. The CDR3 is made up of 17 amino acids. Germline CDR1 SGHRS, CDR2 YFSETQ. V shed 0 bases and J 7 bases; nucleotides not matched to a gene: 6. The CDR3 nucleotides are TGCGCCAGCAGCTTGGGGGGACTAGCGGGAGTGGGGAATGAGCAGTTCTTC. Protein sequence: CASSLGGLAGVGNEQFF.

The chain joins TRBV3-1 (or the pseudogene TRBV3-2) to TRBJ2-7, with D maybe TRBD1 (6 bases). Germline assignment: CDR1 LGHDT and CDR2 YNNKEL (reference sequence). The CDR3 contains 12 residues. V was shortened by 4 bases and J by 6 bases, with 10 bases between the two germline ends. The CDR3 protein is CASSPQGREQYF. As DNA, the CDR3 is TGTGCCAGCAGCCCCCAGGGGCGCGAGCAGTACTTC.

CDR3 amino acids: CASSPVRLNTGELFF. The CDR3 DNA sequence: TGTGCCAGCAGCCCGGTTAGACTAAACACCGGGGAGCTGTTTTTT. V and J are TRBV3-1 (or the pseudogene TRBV3-2) and TRBJ2-2; maybe TRBD2 (5 bases). From germline, CDR1 is LGHDT and CDR2 YNNKEL (reference sequence). The CDR3 is 15 residues long. Trimming shortened V by 4 bases and J by 2 bases, and 11 bases separated the two germline ends.

This clone was picked up many times. The chain couples TRBV2 to TRBJ2-2, with TRBD2 matching 8 bases. V lost 8 bases and J lost 7; bases outside the gene matches: 3. The CDR3 is 12 residues long. Germline V gene data show CDR1 as SNHLY and CDR2 as FYNNEI. The chain's CDR3 is CASSREVGELFF. CDR3 in DNA: TGTGCCAGCTCGCGGGAGGTCGGGGAGCTGTTTTTT. The full variable domain, completed using reference TRBV2 and TRBJ2-2, is EPEVTQTPSHQVTQMGQEVILRCVPISNHLYFYWYRQILGQKVEFLVSFYNNEISEKSEIFDDQFSVERPDGSNFTLKIRSTKLEDSAMYFCASSREVGELFFGEGSRLTVL.

The chain employs TRBV28 and TRBJ1-5; 10 positions match TRBD1. V trimming: 8 bases; J trimming: 0 bases; junction bases outside the gene matches: 10. Germline CDR1 is MDHEN and CDR2 is SYDVKM. CDR3 length: 17 amino acids. For the CDR3, the DNA is TGTGCCAGCTACCGGACAGGGGGGGTATATAGCAATCAGCCCCAGCATTTT. Protein sequence: CASYRTGGVYSNQPQHF.

Comments on this clone: The junction shows a germline mismatch at one end, possibly a read error. The chain carries TRBV4-1 and TRBJ2-7; possibly TRBD1 for D (6 bases). The germline gives CDR1 MGHRA, CDR2 YSYEKL. The CDR3 sequence is 11 residues long. The CDR3 nucleotides read TGCGCCAGCAGCCAAGACGGGACAACTTCCTTC. Protein: CASSQDGTTSF.

The rearrangement uses TRBV15 and TRBJ1-2; D is unresolved. The CDR3 has 15 residues. CDR1 LNHNV and CDR2 YYDKDF come from the germline V gene (reference sequence). V lost 0 bases and J lost 4, with 12 bases in between. The CDR3 region is CATSRDLALPYGYTF. In nucleotides, the CDR3 is TGTGCCACCAGCAGAGATCTCGCCCTACCCTATGGCTACACCTTC.

The rearrangement links TRBV9 to TRBJ2-3; 9 positions agree with TRBD1. Germline V CDR1 and CDR2: SGDLS, YYNGEE. Losses at the gene ends were 4 bases for V and 0 bases for J; bases not matched to a gene: 12. The CDR3 has 18 residues. In DNA form, the CDR3 reads TGTGCCAGCAGCCCCGGGACAGGGATAATCCTTAGCACAGATACGCAGTATTTT. Its protein product is CASSPGTGIILSTDTQYF.

This chain joins TRBV10-3 and TRBJ1-2; 7 positions match TRBD1. The CDR3 has 13 residues. J lost 4 bases, V lost 8 bases, and 7 bases had no gene match. The V gene's germline CDR1 is ENHRY and CDR2 SYGVKD. The CDR3 region has the DNA TGTGCCATCCAAAGGGGGCAGGCCTATGGCTACACCTTC. Protein: CAIQRGQAYGYTF.

The rearrangement links TRBV5-4 to TRBJ2-5, with TRBD1 matching 11 bases. Per the germline V gene, CDR1 is SGHNT and CDR2 is YYREEE (reference sequence). The CDR3 is 16 amino acids. V was clipped by 0 bases and J by 4 bases; unmatched bases: 5. CDR3 nucleotides: TGTGCCAGCAGCTTGGACAGGACAGGGGGCGCAGAGACCCAGTACTTC. The encoded protein is CASSLDRTGGAETQYF.

This clone is a singleton in its sample. J is TRBJ2-5 and V is TRBV15; 8 bases are a match to TRBD1. Trimming took 5 bases from V and 4 from J; bases not matched to a gene: 9. The CDR3 is made up of 15 amino acids. The germline V gene has CDR1 LNHNV and CDR2 YYDKDF (reference sequence). CDR3 sequence: CATSPRTGSRETQYF. The CDR3 nucleotides read TGTGCCACCAGCCCACGGACAGGGTCCAGAGAGACCCAGTACTTC.

The chain recombines TRBV19 with TRBJ2-2; 7 positions agree with TRBD1. The CDR3 consists of 15 residues. CDR1 and CDR2 from the germline V gene are LNHDA and SQIVND (reference sequence). V lost 3 bases to trimming and J lost 3 bases; unmatched junction nucleotides: 4. CDR3 in amino acids: CASSMDRMYTGELFF. The CDR3 nucleotides are TGTGCCAGTAGTATGGACAGGATGTACACCGGGGAGCTGTTTTTT.

J is TRBJ2-5 and V is TRBV10-3, with 7 bases that match TRBD1. J was trimmed by 5 bases and V by 3 bases; bases with no gene match: 6. CDR1 is ENHRY, CDR2 SYGVKD, per germline. The CDR3 length is 14 residues. CDR3 region: CAISDGQELETQYF. CDR3 bases: TGTGCCATCAGTGATGGACAGGAGTTGGAGACCCAGTACTTC.

This chain joins TRBV5-1 and TRBJ2-1; 7 bases are shared with TRBD2. Germline CDR1 is SGHRS and CDR2 is YFSETQ. The trim removed 2 bases at V and 6 bases at J, leaving 11 bases unmatched. The CDR3 runs to 16 residues. Here the CDR3 DNA reads TGCGCCAGCAGCTTCCCCGCAGCGGGAATGTCCAATGAGCAGTTCTTC. Its translation is CASSFPAAGMSNEQFF.

This sequence joins TRBV28 and TRBJ2-7; TRBD2 is a possible D gene (6 bases). CDR1 and CDR2 (germline): MDHEN, SYDVKM. The ends were cut back, 2 bases at V and 2 bases at J, with 10 bases in the middle. The CDR3 runs to 14 residues. CDR3 sequence reads: CASSLGGGAYEQYF. CDR3 nucleotides: TGTGCCAGCAGTTTAGGCGGCGGGGCCTACGAGCAGTACTTC.

This clone has just a few counts. The genes are TRBV30 and TRBJ1-1, with 8 bases fitting TRBD1. With V trimmed by 6 bases and J by 6 bases, 6 bases remained unmatched. This CDR3 is built from 12 residues. CDR1 GTSNPN and CDR2 SVGIG come from the germline V gene (reference sequence). The CDR3 DNA reads TGTGCCTGTCACGGACAGGGCCCTGAAGCTTTCTTT. Translating it yields CACHGQGPEAFF.

The chain couples TRBV7-2 to TRBJ2-7; TRBD1 agrees at 11 bases. V lost 3 bases and J lost 2; bases outside the gene matches: 3. From germline, CDR1 is SGHTA and CDR2 FQGNSA. There are 15 residues in the CDR3. CDR3 loop: CASSFRTGGPYEQYF. The CDR3, as DNA: TGTGCCAGCAGCTTCCGGACAGGGGGCCCCTACGAGCAGTACTTC.

This clone came up a few times. The chain has TRBV5-4 and TRBJ1-4; possible D gene TRBD1, 6 bases. V lost 4 bases and J lost 7, with 20 bases in between. The CDR3 runs to 16 residues. Germline-derived CDR1 and CDR2 are SGHNT and YYREEE (reference sequence). The CDR3 reads CASSQRAAGAGEKLFF. The CDR3 coding sequence is TGTGCCAGCAGCCAGAGGGCAGCGGGGGCCGGTGAAAAACTGTTTTTT.

The CDR3 DNA follows: TGTGCCAGCAGCTTAGGGGGAGGGCCCTCACAAGAGACCCAGTACTTC. Amino acids: CASSLGGGPSQETQYF. This chain connects TRBV11-3 to TRBJ2-5; 7 bases match TRBD2. Germline V gene lookup returns CDR1 SGHNT and CDR2 YENEEA. Trimming took 1 base from V and 2 from J; bases not matched to a gene: 7. This CDR3 region has 16 residues.

V is TRBV29-1 and J is TRBJ2-5, with 7 positions matching TRBD1. The CDR3 covers 14 residues. The germline V gene encodes CDR1 SQVTM and CDR2 ANQGSEA. With V trimmed by 7 bases and J by 3 bases, 11 bases remained unmatched. The DNA for the CDR3 is TGCAGCGCCAATCCCGGGACAGCCAAAGAGACCCAGTACTTC. Residues: CSANPGTAKETQYF.

This clone was seen only a few times. The chain joins TRBV7-8 to TRBJ1-1; tentative D call: TRBD1 (5 bases). Germline CDR1 SGHVS, CDR2 FQNEAQ. The germline V and J ends were trimmed by 5 bases and 5 bases, with 12 bases remaining between them. The CDR3 loop spans 13 amino acids. DNA for the CDR3: TGTGCCAGCAGCGGGGCGGGGCGGACTGAAGCTTTCTTT. Its protein is CASSGAGRTEAFF.

This chain links TRBV12-3 or TRBV12-4 with TRBJ1-2; D is unclear. The CDR3 is 12 amino acids. Trimming removed 4 bases at V and 8 bases at J, with 11 bases between. In DNA form, the CDR3 reads TGTGCCAGCAGTTACACTAACGCAGGCTACACCTTC. Amino acids: CASSYTNAGYTF.

The chain links TRBV9 to TRBJ1-1, with D unresolved. Between the trimmed V and J ends, which lost 1 base and 1 base, there was a span of 5 bases. Germline V gene lookup returns CDR1 SGDLS and CDR2 YYNGEE. The CDR3 totals 13 residues. The CDR3 loop is CASSVTANTEAFF. CDR3 sequence (DNA): TGTGCCAGCAGCGTAACAGCGAACACTGAAGCTTTCTTT.

This clone came up a few times. The J gene is TRBJ2-2, the V gene TRBV5-4, with D perhaps TRBD2 (5 bases). V was cut by 9 bases and J by 1 base, with 10 bases left in between. Germline CDR1 SGHNT, CDR2 YYREEE (reference sequence). The CDR3 covers 13 residues. In nucleotides, the CDR3 is TGTGCCACCCACGGGATGAACACCGGGGAGCTGTTTTTT. It translates to CATHGMNTGELFF.

The gene calls are TRBV19 and TRBJ1-1, with TRBD1 matching 7 bases. CDR3 length: 15 amino acids. Looked up from germline, CDR1 is LNHDA and CDR2 is SQIVND (reference sequence). The V gene end was trimmed by 8 bases and the J gene end by 1 base; junction bases not matched to a gene: 10. The DNA for the CDR3 is TGTGCCAGTCTACAGGGGTCGATGGAGAACACTGAAGCTTTCTTT. The encoded protein is CASLQGSMENTEAFF. The full variable domain, in which reference TRBV19 and TRBJ1-1 provide the parts outside the CDR3, is DGGITQSPKYLFRKEGQNVTLSCEQNLNHDAMYWYRQDPGQGLRLIYYSQIVNDFQKGDIAEGYSVSREKKESFPLTVTSAQKNPTAFYLCASLQGSMENTEAFFGQGTRLTVV.

This chain links TRBV11-1 with TRBJ1-4; D unresolved. The CDR3 is 13 amino acids. CDR1 is SGHAT, CDR2 FQDESV, per germline (reference sequence). Trimming shortened V by 5 bases and J by 7 bases, and 11 bases separated the two germline ends. As DNA, the CDR3 is TGTGCCAGCAGCGGAGCGCTACGTGAAAAACTGTTTTTT. Encoded protein: CASSGALREKLFF.

The chain links TRBV7-9 to TRBJ2-1; 13 bases are a match to TRBD2. After removal of 0 bases from V and 7 bases from J, the junction contained 9 bases not matched to a gene. This CDR3 is 18 amino acids long. Per germline, CDR1 SEHNR and CDR2 FQNEAQ (reference sequence). The CDR3 loop is CASSLAPTSGRPGNEQFF. In nucleotides, the CDR3 is TGTGCCAGCAGCTTAGCACCGACTAGCGGGAGGCCAGGGAATGAGCAGTTCTTC.